Listed here are 28 T cell receptor beta chains from one sample, sequenced in a study of blood T cell repertoires in COVID-19. Produced via immunoSEQ multiplex PCR; TCRdb's table is partial and in-frame only. The sample yields around 300,000 clones, more than 70% seen once. What was sequenced was peripheral blood. The receptor source for this set is a man under 40 with active or convalescent COVID-19.

The V and J genes are TRBV6-1 and TRBJ2-7; D gene uncertain. Between the trimmed V and J ends, which lost 3 bases and 3 bases, there was a span of 15 bases. The length of the CDR3 is 15 residues. The germline V gene encodes CDR1 MNHNS and CDR2 SASEGT. The CDR3 DNA reads as TGTGCCAGCAGTGAGTCGGCAGGTCCTGGCTACGAGCAGTACTTC. Its translation is CASSESAGPGYEQYF.

The chain employs TRBV9 and TRBJ2-3; 13 bases line up with TRBD2. The CDR3 length is 17 residues. Germline CDR1 reads SGDLS; CDR2 reads YYNGEE. V dropped 3 bases and J dropped 2; count of bases not matched to a gene: 6. This chain's CDR3 is CASSGRLAGGLTDTQYF. DNA for the CDR3: TGTGCCAGCAGCGGCAGACTAGCGGGGGGCCTCACAGATACGCAGTATTTT.

Only one count was recorded for this clone. V and J are TRBV30 and TRBJ2-3; TRBD2 aligns across 9 bases. Germline assignment: CDR1 GTSNPN and CDR2 SVGIG (reference sequence). The CDR3 totals 15 residues. Trimming took 6 bases from V and 6 from J; bases not matched to a gene: 13. This CDR3 is CACPPAAGGMDTQYF. The CDR3 DNA is TGTGCCTGTCCCCCAGCCGCGGGAGGGATGGATACGCAGTATTTT.

The J gene is TRBJ2-7, the V gene TRBV25-1; D is unclear. V shed 4 bases and J shed 4 bases, with 5 bases lying between them. CDR1 MGHDK and CDR2 SYGVNS come from the germline V gene. CDR3 length: 11 amino acids. The CDR3 loop is CASSGRYEQYF. The CDR3 DNA follows: TGTGCCAGCAGTGGGCGGTACGAGCAGTACTTC.

This clone was seen once. The chain combines TRBV11-1 with TRBJ1-5; 7 bases agree with TRBD1. The CDR3 consists of 15 residues. V gave up 5 bases and J gave up 4 bases; unmatched junction bases: 8. Per the germline V gene, CDR1 is SGHAT and CDR2 is FQDESV (reference sequence). CDR3 in DNA: TGTGCCAGCAGCCGAGGGGACAGCCCTAATCAGCCCCAGCATTTT. It codes for CASSRGDSPNQPQHF.

The rearrangement joins TRBV7-9 to TRBJ2-7; no clear D gene. The germline V and J ends were trimmed by 6 bases and 2 bases, with 11 bases remaining between them. This CDR3 is 13 amino acids long. CDR1 is SEHNR, CDR2 FQNEAQ, per germline (reference sequence). CDR3: CASSFYSTYEQYF. CDR3 coding DNA: TGTGCCAGCAGTTTTTACAGCACCTACGAGCAGTACTTC.

The chain combines TRBV5-5 with TRBJ1-5, with TRBD1 as a possible D gene (5 bases). Trimming cost V 4 bases and J 2 bases, with 13 bases left between them. Germline V lookup: CDR1 SGHKS, CDR2 YYEKEE (reference sequence). The CDR3 has 15 residues. The CDR3 coding sequence is TGTGCCAGCAGCCCCGGACATTCGGGCAATCAGCCCCAGCATTTT. It yields the protein CASSPGHSGNQPQHF. Supplemented by reference TRBV5-5 and TRBJ1-5, the full variable domain reads DAGVTQSPTHLIKTRGQQVTLRCSPISGHKSVSWYQQVLGQGPQFIFQYYEKEERGRGNFPDRFSARQFPNYSSELNVNALLLGDSALYLCASSPGHSGNQPQHFGDGTRLSIL.

The chain carries TRBV28 and TRBJ1-1; D is undetermined. V dropped 3 bases and J dropped 0 bases, with 8 bases sitting between them. The CDR3 totals 14 residues. Per the germline V gene, CDR1 is MDHEN and CDR2 is SYDVKM. As DNA, the CDR3 is TGTGCCAGCAGTTTGGCACCTTTGAACACTGAAGCTTTCTTT. This codes for CASSLAPLNTEAFF.

The chain combines TRBV6-5 with TRBJ2-2; TRBD1 agrees at 7 bases. V was clipped by 5 bases and J by 6 bases; unmatched bases: 6. The CDR3 length is 14 residues. CDR1 is MNHEY and CDR2 is SVGAGI in the germline V gene. The CDR3 loop reads CASSRGGAAGELFF. As DNA, the CDR3 is TGTGCCAGCAGTCGAGGGGGCGCCGCCGGGGAGCTGTTTTTT.

The chain couples TRBV11-2 to TRBJ2-7; TRBD2 matches 8 bases. Looked up from germline, CDR1 is SGHAT and CDR2 is FQNNGV. The CDR3 covers 15 residues. Trimming at V came to 4 bases and at J to 0 bases, leaving 5 bases not matched to a gene. This CDR3 is CASSSAGGPSYEQYF. CDR3 coding DNA: TGTGCCAGCAGCTCGGCGGGGGGTCCCTCCTACGAGCAGTACTTC.

With regard to this clone: The identical CDR3 is also encoded by other nucleotide sequences in the sample. This chain uses TRBV5-1 with TRBJ2-2; 9 nucleotides line up with TRBD1. This CDR3 contains 15 residues. The V gene end was trimmed by 4 bases and the J gene end by 4 bases; junction bases not matched to a gene: 5. CDR1 SGHRS and CDR2 YFSETQ come from the germline V gene. CDR3 sequence: CASSKGQGRTGELFF. The CDR3 bases are TGCGCCAGCAGCAAAGGACAGGGGCGCACCGGGGAGCTGTTTTTT.

This chain joins TRBV7-2 and TRBJ1-4; unclear D gene. This CDR3 spans 14 amino acids. Trimming took off 1 base at V and 6 bases at J, with 9 bases between the two ends. CDR1 is SGHTA, CDR2 FQGNSA, per germline. The CDR3 nucleotides read TGTGCCAGCAGCTTAGGAGGGAAGGATGAAAAACTGTTTTTT. The encoded protein is CASSLGGKDEKLFF.

The chain employs TRBV3-1 (or the pseudogene TRBV3-2) and TRBJ1-6; D not resolved. The germline gives CDR1 LGHDT, CDR2 YNNKEL (reference sequence). The V end lost 9 bases, the J end lost 7 bases, and 13 bases lay between the germline ends. This CDR3 is built from 13 residues. CDR3 region: CASSRDYNSPLHF. CDR3 DNA: TGTGCCAGTTCCCGGGATTACAATTCACCCCTCCACTTT.

The chain couples TRBV5-3 to TRBJ2-3, with D perhaps TRBD1 (6 bases). TRBV5-3 is an open reading frame whose function is uncertain. CDR3 size: 16 residues. V was clipped by 2 bases and J by 1 base, with 14 bases between them. This CDR3 is CARSFAAAGGTDTQYF. DNA for the CDR3: TGTGCCAGAAGCTTTGCGGCTGCAGGGGGCACAGATACGCAGTATTTT.

The V gene is TRBV6-2 or TRBV6-3, the J gene TRBJ2-7; 9 positions match TRBD1. The CDR3 consists of 17 residues. Germline lookup yields CDR1 MNHEY and CDR2 SVGEGT. The V and J ends lost 5 bases and 3 bases, in that order; junction bases with no gene match: 14. The CDR3 bases are TGTGCCAGCAGTCACCTACGTAACAGGGGGCTTTTCTACGAGCAGTACTTC. This gives the protein CASSHLRNRGLFYEQYF.

In its sample, this clone was seen once. The chain combines TRBV5-4 with TRBJ1-1; D is perhaps TRBD1 (5 bases). Trimming left V 1 base short and J 2 bases short, with 15 bases between. The CDR3 spans 16 residues. The germline CDR1 and CDR2 sequences are SGHNT and YYREEE (reference sequence). The CDR3 nucleotides are TGTGCCAGCAGCTTGCCCTCCGGGGGAGCCAACACTGAAGCTTTCTTT. This codes for CASSLPSGGANTEAFF.

The chain joins TRBV19 to TRBJ1-1, with D unclear. Germline V CDR1 and CDR2: LNHDA, SQIVND (reference sequence). This CDR3 region has 11 residues. The V end was cut by 7 bases, the J end by 4 bases, with 7 bases between. The chain's CDR3 is CASMRFTEAFF. CDR3 sequence (DNA): TGTGCCAGTATGAGGTTCACTGAAGCTTTCTTT.

The chain recombines TRBV7-9 with TRBJ2-7, with D unclear. V was cut by 1 base and J by 2 bases, with 9 bases left in between. CDR1 is SEHNR and CDR2 is FQNEAQ in the germline V gene (reference sequence). This CDR3 comprises 14 residues. The CDR3 protein is CASSLGYSPYEQYF. The DNA of the CDR3 is TGTGCCAGCAGCTTAGGGTACAGCCCCTACGAGCAGTACTTC.

CDR3 in DNA: TGTGCCACCACACCCCCCCGACGCAGGGATGCTGAAGCTTTCTTT. Amino acids: CATTPPRRRDAEAFF. The chain joins TRBV24-1 to TRBJ1-1, with D possibly matching TRBD1 (5 bases). The germline V and J ends were trimmed by 8 bases and 6 bases, with 21 bases remaining between them. The germline CDR1 and CDR2 sequences are KGHDR and SFDVKD. This CDR3 spans 15 amino acids.

The chain recombines TRBV10-2 with TRBJ1-4; perhaps TRBD1 as D (5 bases). This CDR3 is built from 14 residues. In germline, CDR1 is WSHSY, CDR2 SAAADI. With 2 bases removed from V and 15 bases from J, the gap between germline ends came to 19 bases. Here the CDR3 DNA reads TGCGCCAGCAGTGAGAGGCAGGGCGCCCCTCCGGTGTTTTTT. Its protein is CASSERQGAPPVFF.

The V call is TRBV30, the J call TRBJ2-7, with 8 bases identical to TRBD2. Germline trimming cut 8 bases from V and 4 bases from J; bases unmatched to any gene: 7. The CDR3 has 12 residues. The germline CDR1 and CDR2 sequences are GTSNPN and SVGIG (reference sequence). In DNA form, the CDR3 reads TGTGCCCGCGGGACTAGTGATTACGAGCAGTACTTC. The encoded protein is CARGTSDYEQYF.

This clone appeared once. The chain carries TRBV9 and TRBJ2-7; 10 bases agree with TRBD1. This CDR3 has 15 residues. From germline, CDR1 is SGDLS and CDR2 YYNGEE. V lost 4 bases and J lost 7; bases outside the gene matches: 11. CDR3 in amino acids: CASSPRQGAFGEQYF. CDR3 bases: TGTGCCAGCAGCCCACGACAGGGGGCCTTTGGAGAGCAGTACTTC.

Notes on this clone: This same CDR3 is encoded by further DNA sequences in the sample. V and J are TRBV19 and TRBJ1-1; perhaps TRBD1 as D (5 bases). CDR1 and CDR2 (germline): LNHDA, SQIVND (reference sequence). V was pared by 0 bases and J by 0 bases, with 5 bases between. The length of the CDR3 is 14 residues. DNA for the CDR3: TGTGCCAGTAGTATAGAAGGGGTGAACACTGAAGCTTTCTTT. Residues: CASSIEGVNTEAFF.

This chain uses TRBV3-1 (or the pseudogene TRBV3-2) with TRBJ2-5; a weak D match, TRBD2 (5 bases). Germline loops: CDR1 LGHDT, CDR2 YNNKEL (reference sequence). Trimming stripped 0 bases from V and 4 bases from J, with 6 bases between. The length of the CDR3 is 13 residues. This chain's CDR3 is CASSQDEGETQYF. The CDR3 DNA reads as TGTGCCAGCAGCCAAGATGAGGGAGAGACCCAGTACTTC.

This clone was recorded only once. CDR3 protein: CASSLIPGQGLGSPLHF. Written as DNA, the CDR3 is TGTGCCAGCAGCCTAATCCCGGGACAGGGTTTGGGGTCACCCCTCCACTTT. This rearrangement joins TRBV5-6 to TRBJ1-6, with 9 bases that match TRBD1. V lost 4 bases and J lost 10; bases outside the gene matches: 15. The CDR3 runs to 17 residues. In germline, CDR1 is SGHDT, CDR2 YYEEEE.

The J gene is TRBJ1-1, the V gene TRBV27; 10 nucleotides agree with TRBD1. The CDR3 is made up of 17 amino acids. Trimming at V came to 8 bases and at J to 6 bases, leaving 18 bases not matched to a gene. Germline V gene sequence: CDR1 MNHEY, CDR2 SMNVEV (reference sequence). In DNA form, the CDR3 reads TGTGCCAGCCCTACTGACAGGGGGCGATTCCCCCCTCCTGAAGCTTTCTTT. Protein product: CASPTDRGRFPPPEAFF.

The J gene is TRBJ2-3, the V gene TRBV24-1, with TRBD1 matching over 7 bases. The CDR3 runs to 14 residues. Trimming cost V 1 base and J 8 bases; bases outside gene matches: 5. Germline CDR1 reads KGHDR; CDR2 reads SFDVKD. The CDR3, as DNA: TGTGCCACCAGTGATTTACGTTACAGGGGTACGCAGTATTTT. It encodes CATSDLRYRGTQYF.

The J gene is TRBJ2-6, the V gene TRBV7-3; D is ambiguous. Looked up from germline, CDR1 is SGHTA and CDR2 is FQGTGA. The CDR3 runs 13 residues. V was pared by 7 bases and J by 1 base, with 5 bases between. The CDR3 region has the DNA TGTGCCAGCACCCAATCTGGGGCCAACGTCCTGACTTTC. This encodes CASTQSGANVLTF.